The 20 T cell receptor beta chains listed next were all sequenced from one sample in a study of T cell repertoires in cytomegalovirus infection. MiXCR, run by TCRdb on the reads, gives a single entry per CDR3 protein. The sample has 150,000 to 200,000 distinct CDR3 sequences; approximately 19% are singletons. Sequences were obtained from PBMCs. All receptors come from a human donor in good health (CMV status not recorded). Some clones in this sample may be carry-over from other donors' samples.

This clonotype has more than one count but fewer than ten. This chain joins TRBV5-4 and TRBJ2-1; 9 bases line up with TRBD1. The CDR3 runs to 17 residues. With V trimmed by 1 base and J by 4 bases, 9 bases remained unmatched. In germline, CDR1 is SGHNT, CDR2 YYREEE (reference sequence). The chain's CDR3 is CASSLLTGTGMYNEQFF. The CDR3 region has the DNA TGTGCCAGCAGCTTGTTGACCGGGACAGGGATGTACAATGAGCAGTTCTTC.

This clonotype was found a few times. The V gene is TRBV12-3 or TRBV12-4, the J gene TRBJ1-5, with a possible D match to TRBD1 (5 bases). V gave up 0 bases and J gave up 4 bases, with 13 bases separating them. This CDR3 has 16 residues. This CDR3 is CASSLALGEGNQPQHF. The CDR3 nucleotides are TGTGCCAGCAGTTTAGCGCTGGGGGAGGGAAATCAGCCCCAGCATTTT.

A few counts support this clonotype. The chain combines TRBV20-1 with TRBJ1-5; TRBD1 aligns across 8 bases. CDR3 length: 13 amino acids. Germline loops: CDR1 DFQATT, CDR2 SNEGSKA (reference sequence). In DNA form, the CDR3 reads TGCAGCGCGACCGCGACAGGGGCGCAGCCCCAGCATTTT. It translates to CSATATGAQPQHF.

This clonotype was detected only a few times. The CDR3 DNA reads TGTGCCAGCAGCCTCCAGGGGTTCCAAGAGACCCAGTACTTC. It is translated as CASSLQGFQETQYF. The chain has TRBV7-9 and TRBJ2-5; tentatively, D is TRBD1 (6 bases). The V end was cut by 5 bases, the J end by 1 base, with 11 bases between. Germline CDR1 is SEHNR and CDR2 is FQNEAQ (reference sequence). The CDR3 runs to 14 residues.

Written as DNA, the CDR3 is TGCGCCAGCAACCCCCGAGGGGGGGCAACCGCTTTCTTT. Translated: CASNPRGGATAFF. The chain uses TRBV4-1 and TRBJ1-1; maybe TRBD1 (6 bases). Germline V CDR1 and CDR2: MGHRA, YSYEKL. This CDR3 is 13 amino acids long. V lost 7 bases to trimming and J lost 11 bases, with 20 bases between them.

There are a few counts of this clonotype. The V call is TRBV18, the J call TRBJ2-7; D unresolved. The CDR3 extends over 14 amino acids. Trimming shortened V by 5 bases and J by 0 bases, and 11 bases separated the two germline ends. Germline CDR1 is KGHSH and CDR2 is LQKENI. The CDR3 sequence: CASSELDNSYEQYF. The DNA of the CDR3 is TGTGCCAGCTCAGAACTCGACAACTCCTACGAGCAGTACTTC.

This clonotype appeared a few times. The V gene is TRBV11-1, the J gene TRBJ2-1, with a weak D call TRBD1 (5 bases). CDR1 is SGHAT and CDR2 is FQDESV in the germline V gene (reference sequence). Trimming pared 5 bases from V and 5 bases from J, leaving 13 bases between. The CDR3 has 14 residues. The CDR3 loop reads CASSPGPRDNEQFF. CDR3 coding DNA: TGTGCCAGCAGCCCAGGGCCTCGGGACAATGAGCAGTTCTTC.

This clonotype came up many times. The V and J genes are TRBV5-5 and TRBJ2-1; 13 bases are a match to TRBD2. V shed 4 bases and J 7 bases; nucleotides not matched to a gene: 5. In germline, CDR1 is SGHKS, CDR2 YYEKEE (reference sequence). This CDR3 has 15 amino acids. CDR3 DNA sequence: TGTGCCAGCAGCCTGACTAGCGGGAGGTTGAATGAGCAGTTCTTC. Protein product: CASSLTSGRLNEQFF.

This clonotype occurred a few times. The chain combines TRBV11-2 with TRBJ2-4; a weak D match, TRBD1 (5 bases). Germline V gene data show CDR1 as SGHAT and CDR2 as FQNNGV. V dropped 4 bases and J dropped 16 bases, with 17 bases sitting between them. CDR3 length: 12 amino acids. CDR3 coding DNA: TGTGCCAGCAGCTCCCGACAGACTCATTCATACTTC. As protein: CASSSRQTHSYF.

This clonotype was detected ten times or more. CDR3 nucleotides: TGTGCCAGCAGTTTAAGTCCGGCGGGAGTAGATACGCAGTATTTT. Encoded protein: CASSLSPAGVDTQYF. The chain joins TRBV27 to TRBJ2-3; TRBD2 aligns across 7 bases. The V gene end was trimmed by 2 bases and the J gene end by 5 bases; junction bases not matched to a gene: 7. The germline gives CDR1 MNHEY, CDR2 SMNVEV (reference sequence). CDR3 length equals 15 residues.

The CDR3 DNA reads TGTGCCAGCAGTTTAGAGGGGAATAGCAATCAGCCCCAGCATTTT. This sequence encodes CASSLEGNSNQPQHF. This sequence joins TRBV28 and TRBJ1-5, with D possibly being TRBD1 (5 bases). The CDR3 runs 15 residues. Germline V gene data show CDR1 as MDHEN and CDR2 as SYDVKM. The V end lost 2 bases, the J end lost 0 bases, and 8 bases lay between the germline ends.

This clonotype was observed a few times. The genes are TRBV5-6 and TRBJ1-1; 8 nucleotides align to TRBD1. This CDR3 has 17 residues. Germline V CDR1 and CDR2: SGHDT, YYEEEE. The junction had 10 bases not matched to a gene; V was cut back by 1 base and J by 2 bases. The CDR3 loop is CASSLLLGRGPNTEAFF. The CDR3 nucleotides are TGTGCCAGCAGCTTGCTCCTAGGCAGGGGGCCCAACACTGAAGCTTTCTTT.

The chain couples TRBV5-6 to TRBJ2-3, with 7 bases aligning to TRBD1. J was trimmed by 2 bases and V by 1 base; bases with no gene match: 4. From germline, CDR1 is SGHDT and CDR2 YYEEEE. There are 15 residues in the CDR3. The CDR3 nucleotides are TGTGCCAGCAGCTTGACGGGACAGTTCACAGATACGCAGTATTTT. Its translation: CASSLTGQFTDTQYF.

This clonotype was observed at least ten times. The genes are TRBV6-2 or TRBV6-3 and TRBJ2-7; D perhaps matches TRBD1 (6 bases). The CDR3 is 14 amino acids. V lost 6 bases and J lost 1, with 13 bases in between. CDR1 and CDR2 (germline): MNHEY, SVGEGT. CDR3 loop: CASRWTVQSYEQYF. CDR3 coding DNA: TGTGCCAGCAGGTGGACAGTACAGTCCTACGAGCAGTACTTC.

This clonotype was observed many times. The rearrangement joins TRBV6-1 to TRBJ2-7; D remains ambiguous. Germline V lookup: CDR1 MNHNS, CDR2 SASEGT. CDR3 length equals 12 residues. Trimming cost V 7 bases and J 3 bases, with 10 bases left between them. CDR3 sequence (DNA): TGTGCCAGCACACTTAACAGCTACGAGCAGTACTTC. This codes for CASTLNSYEQYF.

This chain links TRBV28 with TRBJ1-2; the D gene is possibly TRBD1 (5 bases). The CDR3 length is 15 residues. Germline V lookup: CDR1 MDHEN, CDR2 SYDVKM. Trimming took off 4 bases at V and 8 bases at J, with 20 bases between the two ends. In nucleotides, the CDR3 is TGTGCCAGCAGTTCCCCGGGGACTTTTTCGAGGGGCTACACCTTC. Protein: CASSSPGTFSRGYTF.

This clonotype was recorded at least ten times. The chain is built from TRBV7-2 and TRBJ1-1; the match to TRBD1 covers 7 bases. The CDR3 covers 14 residues. The ends lost 5 bases at V and 7 bases at J; junction bases unmatched: 10. Germline CDR1 is SGHTA and CDR2 is FQGNSA. CDR3 loop: CASSPQGTADEAFF. In DNA form, the CDR3 reads TGTGCCAGCAGCCCCCAAGGGACAGCTGATGAAGCTTTCTTT.

This clonotype was observed at least ten times. The chain uses TRBV7-2 and TRBJ1-5; a weak D match, TRBD1 (6 bases). Trimming shortened V by 4 bases and J by 3 bases, and 13 bases separated the two germline ends. The germline gives CDR1 SGHTA, CDR2 FQGNSA. The CDR3 sequence is 15 residues long. The CDR3 coding sequence is TGTGCCAGCAGCTCCTATACAGGGATCAATCAGCCCCAGCATTTT. Translation: CASSSYTGINQPQHF.

V is TRBV6-1 and J is TRBJ1-1, with a possible D match to TRBD1 (6 bases). Germline loops: CDR1 MNHNS, CDR2 SASEGT. Trimming cost V 9 bases and J 11 bases, with 13 bases left between them. CDR3 length: 10 amino acids. In DNA, the CDR3 is TGTGCCAGTAACAGGGAGAGGGCTTTCTTT. It translates to CASNRERAFF.

In this sample, this clonotype turned up a few times. The rearrangement links TRBV4-1 to TRBJ2-7; D is possibly TRBD1 (6 bases). V was trimmed by 2 bases and J by 2 bases, leaving 13 bases between them. The germline CDR1 and CDR2 sequences are MGHRA and YSYEKL. This CDR3 is 15 amino acids long. The CDR3 protein is CASSQPGHSAYEQYF. CDR3 nucleotides: TGCGCCAGCAGCCAACCGGGACATAGCGCCTACGAGCAGTACTTC.